The clone carrying this T cell receptor beta chain was picked up many times. The antigen is not known. The data originate from a study of CD8 T cells in ankylosing spondylitis. Trimming stripped 5 bases from V and 0 bases from J, with 9 bases between. Per germline, CDR1 SGHRS and CDR2 YFSETQ. This CDR3 region has 14 residues. Quantitative 5'-RACE with molecular barcodes was used to make the TCR beta libraries. TCRdb reprocessed the 5' RACE reads via MiXCR and lists one record per CDR3 protein. Of fewer than 550,000 distinct CDR3 sequences in the sample, approximately 5.3% were seen once. Study-wide points: It appeared that ankylosing spondylitis blood was characterized by a TCR beta motif of about 8 highly homologous variants. Disease-linked clones had a CD8+ phenotype and relatively low frequency in peripheral blood.

The chain uses TRBV5-1 and TRBJ2-1, with D maybe TRBD1 (5 bases). Sequenced: blood, either unsorted or a sorted T cell fraction (not recorded which). The source is a male donor with ankylosing spondylitis. CDR3 sequence: CASRQGLSYNEQFF. CDR3 DNA: TGCGCCAGCAGGCAGGGTCTCTCCTACAATGAGCAGTTCTTC. Full variable domain (outside the CDR3, taken from reference TRBV5-1 and TRBJ2-1): KAGVTQTPRYLIKTRGQQVTLSCSPISGHRSVSWYQQTPGQGLQFLFEYFSETQRNKGNFPGRFSGRQFSNSRSEMNVSTLELGDSALYLCASRQGLSYNEQFFGPGTRLTVL.